These 27 T cell receptor beta chains came from one sample sequenced in a study of blood T cell repertoires in COVID-19. Repertoires were generated with immunoSEQ multiplex PCR, while TCRdb's copy carries only in-frame clones and drops some. This table holds a few hundred thousand clones, around 87% found once. The sequencing sample was made of peripheral blood. These receptors came from a woman between 40 and 50 years old with COVID-19, enrolled during active disease.

The J gene is TRBJ1-2, the V gene TRBV5-4; a weak D match, TRBD1 (6 bases). V was pared by 8 bases and J by 8 bases, with 19 bases between. This CDR3 is built from 13 residues. Germline V gene sequence: CDR1 SGHNT, CDR2 YYREEE (reference sequence). The CDR3 loop is CARPGRGLWGYTF. The CDR3 DNA reads TGTGCCAGACCGGGCAGGGGCCTTTGGGGCTACACCTTC.

The count of this clone is one. V and J are TRBV7-2 and TRBJ2-5; 8 bases align to TRBD2. CDR3 length: 16 residues. Germline V gene data show CDR1 as SGHTA and CDR2 as FQGNSA. The J segment lost 4 bases and the V segment lost 1 base, leaving 8 bases of the junction unmatched. The CDR3 reads CASSLVSGGGRETQYF. CDR3 DNA: TGTGCCAGCAGCTTAGTTTCAGGCGGGGGGCGAGAGACCCAGTACTTC.

The chain couples TRBV5-1 to TRBJ1-5; TRBD1 matches 7 bases. CDR1 SGHRS and CDR2 YFSETQ come from the germline V gene. The CDR3 totals 14 residues. After removal of 0 bases from V and 10 bases from J, the junction contained 7 bases not matched to a gene. CDR3 sequence: CASSLEAGGGPQHF. DNA of the CDR3: TGCGCCAGCAGCTTGGAGGCAGGGGGAGGTCCCCAGCATTTT.

The chain employs TRBV7-8 and TRBJ1-1; 8 nucleotides line up with TRBD1. The CDR3 runs 14 residues. Germline-derived CDR1 and CDR2 are SGHVS and FQNEAQ. V gave up 5 bases and J gave up 4 bases; unmatched junction bases: 6. The DNA of the CDR3 is TGTGCCAGCAGCAACAGGGGGGTGAGCACTGAAGCTTTCTTT. Amino acid sequence: CASSNRGVSTEAFF.

The V call is TRBV5-1, the J call TRBJ1-4; D might be TRBD1 (6 bases). The CDR3 is 15 amino acids. Trimming removed 0 bases at V and 3 bases at J, with 9 bases between. In germline, CDR1 is SGHRS, CDR2 YFSETQ. The CDR3 nucleotides are TGCGCCAGCAGCTTGGAAGGACAGTCTAATGAAAAACTGTTTTTT. It encodes CASSLEGQSNEKLFF. Complete variable domain (other parts from reference TRBV5-1 and TRBJ1-4): KAGVTQTPRYLIKTRGQQVTLSCSPISGHRSVSWYQQTPGQGLQFLFEYFSETQRNKGNFPGRFSGRQFSNSRSEMNVSTLELGDSALYLCASSLEGQSNEKLFFGSGTQLSVL.

The chain links TRBV7-2 to TRBJ2-7, with 7 bases lining up with TRBD1. The length of the CDR3 is 15 residues. Trimming took 5 bases from V and 3 from J; bases not matched to a gene: 10. Germline-derived CDR1 and CDR2 are SGHTA and FQGNSA. The CDR3 DNA follows: TGTGCCAGCAGCCCAAGGACAGGCCCCGGCTACGAGCAGTACTTC. It encodes CASSPRTGPGYEQYF.

The chain combines TRBV29-1 with TRBJ1-4; 7 nucleotides match TRBD1. The CDR3 covers 13 residues. Losses at the gene ends were 7 bases for V and 3 bases for J; bases not matched to a gene: 5. From germline, CDR1 is SQVTM and CDR2 ANQGSEA. The CDR3 nucleotides are TGCAGCGCCAGTGGGACAGCTAATGAAAAACTGTTTTTT. Translation: CSASGTANEKLFF. Drawing the rest from reference TRBV29-1 and TRBJ1-4, the complete variable domain is SAVISQKPSRDICQRGTSLTIQCQVDSQVTMMFWYRQQPGQSLTLIATANQGSEATYESGFVIDKFPISRPNLTFSTLTVSNMSPEDSSIYLCSASGTANEKLFFGSGTQLSVL.

The chain joins TRBV27 to TRBJ2-7; 10 nucleotides match TRBD2. The V gene's germline CDR1 is MNHEY and CDR2 SMNVEV (reference sequence). Trimming cost V 1 base and J 6 bases; bases outside gene matches: 9. This CDR3 has 16 residues. Written as DNA, the CDR3 is TGTGCCAGCAGTTTATACCTAGCGGGAGCTGAGAGCGAGCAGTACTTC. Protein: CASSLYLAGAESEQYF.

The chain couples TRBV5-1 to TRBJ2-7, with 8 bases aligning to TRBD1. V gave up 4 bases and J gave up 6 bases; unmatched junction bases: 6. CDR1 and CDR2 from the germline V gene are SGHRS and YFSETQ. CDR3 length: 13 amino acids. Written as DNA, the CDR3 is TGCGCCAGCAGCGACCAGGGGGCGGGCGAGCAGTACTTC. Protein sequence: CASSDQGAGEQYF. Complete variable domain (other parts from reference TRBV5-1 and TRBJ2-7): KAGVTQTPRYLIKTRGQQVTLSCSPISGHRSVSWYQQTPGQGLQFLFEYFSETQRNKGNFPGRFSGRQFSNSRSEMNVSTLELGDSALYLCASSDQGAGEQYFGPGTRLTVT.

This chain joins TRBV6-5 and TRBJ2-2; D is uncertain. The germline V gene encodes CDR1 MNHEY and CDR2 SVGAGI. V lost 7 bases and J lost 7, with 7 bases in between. There are 11 residues in the CDR3. The CDR3 nucleotides are TGTGCCAGCAATCGTATCGGGGAGCTGTTTTTT. It specifies CASNRIGELFF.

J is TRBJ1-5 and V is TRBV19; D might be TRBD1 (6 bases). Trimming pared 0 bases from V and 0 bases from J, leaving 15 bases between. This CDR3 is built from 18 residues. Germline V gene lookup returns CDR1 LNHDA and CDR2 SQIVND (reference sequence). The CDR3, as DNA: TGTGCCAGTAGTATAGATCTCGCGGGGGCGGGTAGCAATCAGCCCCAGCATTTT. It is translated as CASSIDLAGAGSNQPQHF.

This chain joins TRBV7-9 and TRBJ2-1, with D possibly matching TRBD2 (7 bases). The CDR3 runs 16 residues. V dropped 4 bases and J dropped 0 bases, with 13 bases sitting between them. CDR1 and CDR2 (germline): SEHNR, FQNEAQ (reference sequence). The CDR3 nucleotides read TGTGCCAGCAGCTCCCCAGGGGAGGGCTCCTACAATGAGCAGTTCTTC. It is translated as CASSSPGEGSYNEQFF.

The chain links TRBV30 to TRBJ1-2; the D is unclear. The germline CDR1 and CDR2 sequences are GTSNPN and SVGIG (reference sequence). This CDR3 is built from 15 residues. The germline V and J ends were trimmed by 8 bases and 2 bases, with 21 bases remaining between them. The CDR3 spells CAAFLLARTNYGYTF. CDR3 DNA: TGTGCCGCCTTTCTTTTGGCCAGAACCAACTATGGCTACACCTTC.

The chain uses TRBV11-2 and TRBJ1-6; tentatively, D is TRBD1 (5 bases). Germline lookup yields CDR1 SGHAT and CDR2 FQNNGV. V lost 1 base, J lost 8 bases, and 12 bases lay in between. This CDR3 has 15 amino acids. The CDR3 DNA reads TGTGCCAGCAGCTTAGTGGGGCCCCGTGATTCACCCCTCCACTTT. This encodes CASSLVGPRDSPLHF. Full variable domain (remainder filled in from reference TRBV11-2 and TRBJ1-6): EAGVAQSPRYKIIEKRQSVAFWCNPISGHATLYWYQQILGQGPKLLIQFQNNGVVDDSQLPKDRFSAERLKGVDSTLKIQPAKLEDSAVYLCASSLVGPRDSPLHFGNGTRLTVT.

This chain uses TRBV18 with TRBJ2-3; 7 nucleotides agree with TRBD1. Germline CDR1 reads KGHSH; CDR2 reads LQKENI. There are 15 residues in the CDR3. Unmatched junction bases numbered 8, after V lost 3 bases and J lost 5 bases. CDR3 amino acids: CASSPYAGTEDTQYF. DNA of the CDR3: TGTGCCAGCTCACCTTACGCCGGGACAGAAGATACGCAGTATTTT.

The V and J genes are TRBV3-1 (or the pseudogene TRBV3-2) and TRBJ2-1; possible D gene TRBD1, 6 bases. CDR3 length equals 17 residues. CDR1 LGHDT and CDR2 YNNKEL come from the germline V gene (reference sequence). Trimming took 1 base from V and 1 from J, leaving 14 bases between them. The CDR3 sequence: CASSQVSGTNSYNEQFF. The CDR3 bases are TGTGCCAGCAGCCAAGTTTCTGGGACAAATTCCTACAATGAGCAGTTCTTC.

This clone was recorded once. This chain links TRBV13 with TRBJ1-2; D is possibly TRBD1 (6 bases). Germline CDR1 PRHDT, CDR2 FYEKMQ (reference sequence). The germline V and J ends were trimmed by 1 base and 8 bases, with 20 bases remaining between them. The length of the CDR3 is 16 residues. The CDR3 DNA sequence: TGTGCCAGCAGCTTAGAACAGGGTAGGGGTCTTTGGGGCTACACCTTC. This translates into CASSLEQGRGLWGYTF. The whole variable domain, remainder taken from reference TRBV13 and TRBJ1-2, is AAGVIQSPRHLIKEKRETATLKCYPIPRHDTVYWYQQGPGQDPQFLISFYEKMQSDKGSIPDRFSAQQFSDYHSELNMSSLELGDSALYFCASSLEQGRGLWGYTFGSGTRLTVV.

This clone was seen only once. The gene calls are TRBV3-1 (or the pseudogene TRBV3-2) and TRBJ1-2; possible D gene TRBD1, 6 bases. The ends were cut back, 0 bases at V and 0 bases at J, with 8 bases in the middle. Germline V CDR1 and CDR2: LGHDT, YNNKEL (reference sequence). The CDR3 is 15 residues long. CDR3 in amino acids: CASSQDWTANYGYTF. In nucleotides, the CDR3 is TGTGCCAGCAGCCAAGATTGGACAGCTAACTATGGCTACACCTTC.

The chain joins TRBV7-9 to TRBJ1-1, with D tentatively TRBD1 (5 bases). Trimming cost V 1 base and J 1 base, with 10 bases left between them. CDR1 and CDR2 from the germline V gene are SEHNR and FQNEAQ (reference sequence). This CDR3 has 15 residues. CDR3 nucleotides: TGTGCCAGCAGCTTAGAGGCAGGGCGGAACACTGAAGCTTTCTTT. Residues: CASSLEAGRNTEAFF.

The chain combines TRBV28 with TRBJ1-5; D ambiguous. The CDR3 is made up of 15 amino acids. The V end lost 5 bases, the J end lost 2 bases, and 13 bases lay between the germline ends. CDR1 is MDHEN and CDR2 is SYDVKM in the germline V gene. The CDR3 DNA sequence: TGTGCCAGCAGTGTCGGGATAGGCGGCAATCAGCCCCAGCATTTT. The encoded protein is CASSVGIGGNQPQHF. Full variable domain (remainder filled in from reference TRBV28 and TRBJ1-5): DVKVTQSSRYLVKRTGEKVFLECVQDMDHENMFWYRQDPGLGLRLIYFSYDVKMKEKGDIPEGYSVSREKKERFSLILESASTNQTSMYLCASSVGIGGNQPQHFGDGTRLSIL.

The V and J genes are TRBV18 and TRBJ2-2; 7 bases agree with TRBD1. The V gene's germline CDR1 is KGHSH and CDR2 LQKENI. CDR3 length equals 14 residues. After removal of 3 bases from V and 6 bases from J, the junction contained 4 bases not matched to a gene. CDR3 in DNA: TGTGCCAGCTCACCCTTACAGGGGCCCGGGGAGCTGTTTTTT. It encodes CASSPLQGPGELFF.

The chain joins TRBV19 to TRBJ2-3; 7 nucleotides align to TRBD1. The CDR3 loop spans 16 amino acids. Germline loops: CDR1 LNHDA, CDR2 SQIVND (reference sequence). V was pared by 6 bases and J by 1 base, with 10 bases of the junction left unmatched. CDR3 amino acids: CASSSPTGPRTDTQYF. The CDR3 nucleotides are TGTGCCAGTAGCTCCCCGACAGGGCCGCGCACAGATACGCAGTATTTT.

The chain combines TRBV6-2 or TRBV6-3 with TRBJ2-1, with no clear D. The V gene's germline CDR1 is MNHEY and CDR2 SVGEGT. The CDR3 is 13 residues long. V was trimmed by 7 bases and J by 4 bases, leaving 11 bases between them. The CDR3 protein is CASTPGWYNEQFF. In nucleotides, the CDR3 is TGTGCCAGCACCCCCGGGTGGTACAATGAGCAGTTCTTC.

The rearrangement links TRBV30 to TRBJ1-1, with D perhaps matching TRBD1 (5 bases). The V gene lost 0 bases and the J gene lost 1 base, with 9 bases spanning the gap. This CDR3 has 14 residues. Germline assignment: CDR1 GTSNPN and CDR2 SVGIG (reference sequence). The CDR3 bases are TGTGCCTGGAGTGTTAGACAGTCGAACACTGAAGCTTTCTTT. Protein product: CAWSVRQSNTEAFF.

The CDR3 nucleotides read TGTGCCAGCGGTACGGGGGGGAGTTCTGAAAAACTGTTTTTT. This codes for CASGTGGSSEKLFF. The chain has TRBV13 and TRBJ1-4; a possible D gene is TRBD1 (5 bases). The germline V gene has CDR1 PRHDT and CDR2 FYEKMQ (reference sequence). The CDR3 is 14 amino acids. V shed 8 bases and J shed 7 bases, with 17 bases lying between them.

The chain couples TRBV28 to TRBJ1-4; D possibly corresponds to TRBD1 (6 bases). The CDR3 contains 17 residues. Per germline, CDR1 MDHEN and CDR2 SYDVKM. V was shortened by 5 bases and J by 0 bases, with 16 bases between the two germline ends. DNA of the CDR3: TGTGCCAGCAGTGGAAGCAACAGGGTTGCAACTAATGAAAAACTGTTTTTT. Amino acid sequence: CASSGSNRVATNEKLFF.

This chain connects TRBV29-1 to TRBJ1-1; 7 bases are a match to TRBD1. The CDR3 consists of 12 residues. Germline CDR1 and CDR2: SQVTM and ANQGSEA. The V segment lost 6 bases and the J segment 1 base; nucleotides outside the gene matches: 2. CDR3 coding DNA: TGCAGCGTCGGGACAGCGAACACTGAAGCTTTCTTT. Protein product: CSVGTANTEAFF.